A selection of T cell receptor beta chains follows, all from one sample in a study of cytomegalovirus exposure and HLA in healthy donors. Generated by immunoSEQ multiplex PCR, the TCRdb table keeps only in-frame clones and is missing some. In the table there are hundreds of thousands of clones, roughly 87% of which are singletons. The sample taken for sequencing was PBMCs. The receptors derive from a man between 18 and 35 years old in good health and CMV-seropositive. Both conserved end residues are part of each CDR3. D genes are given only for firm matches. Only some rows state a clone size, as once, few, many or a class for expanded clones.

once	TRBJ1-1	TRBV29-1	-	CSAAGNGDTEAFF	TGCAGCGCCGCGGGAAATGGGGACACTGAAGCTTTCTTT
-	TRBJ1-2	TRBV11-1	-	CASSFTGPPLDYGYTF	TGTGCCAGCAGCTTCACGGGCCCCCCGTTGGACTATGGCTACACCTTC
-	TRBJ2-7	TRBV7-2	-	CASSRTEAYEQYF	TGTGCCAGCAGCCGTACAGAAGCCTACGAGCAGTACTTC
-	TRBJ2-1	TRBV30	TRBD2	CAWSNVAGGPGEQFF	TGTGCCTGGAGTAACGTAGCGGGAGGGCCGGGTGAGCAGTTCTTC
few	TRBJ1-5	TRBV28	TRBD1	CASSLTGDQPQHF	TGTGCCAGCAGCCTAACAGGGGATCAGCCCCAGCATTTT
-	TRBJ1-2	TRBV11-2	TRBD1	CASSFVTTGAGYTF	TGTGCCAGCAGCTTTGTTACGACAGGGGCGGGCTACACCTTC
once	TRBJ2-2	TRBV7-9	-	CASSLVSGRTGELFF	TGTGCCAGCAGCTTAGTGTCGGGAAGGACCGGGGAGCTGTTTTTT
-	TRBJ1-1	TRBV29-1	-	CSVVKGNTEAFF	TGCAGCGTTGTGAAGGGTAACACTGAAGCTTTCTTT
-	TRBJ1-1	TRBV7-2	-	CASSPRGGIMGTEAFF	TGTGCCAGCAGCCCGCGAGGCGGGATAATGGGCACTGAAGCTTTCTTT
-	TRBJ2-3	TRBV30	TRBD1	CAFKKGQVTDTQYF	TGTGCCTTTAAGAAGGGACAGGTCACAGATACGCAGTATTTT
-	TRBJ2-1	TRBV9	TRBD2	CASSGTSGISYNEQFF	TGTGCCAGCAGCGGAACTAGCGGGATCTCCTACAATGAGCAGTTCTTC
-	TRBJ2-2	TRBV2	-	CASSELEDSHTGELFF	TGTGCCAGCAGTGAATTGGAGGACAGCCACACCGGGGAGCTGTTTTTT
-	TRBJ1-1	TRBV5-1	-	CASSPLTGDTEAFF	TGCGCCAGCAGCCCCCTGACAGGAGACACTGAAGCTTTCTTT
-	TRBJ1-1	TRBV6-5	TRBD1	CASSYGQGVFATEAFF	TGTGCCAGCAGTTACGGACAGGGGGTATTTGCCACTGAAGCTTTCTTT
-	TRBJ2-3	TRBV6-6	-	CASRPLLDGTQYF	TGTGCCAGCAGGCCTCTACTAGATGGTACGCAGTATTTT
-	TRBJ1-2	TRBV5-6	-	CASSLARGNYGYTF	TGTGCCAGCAGCTTGGCAAGGGGTAACTATGGCTACACCTTC
-	TRBJ1-2	TRBV27	-	CASSEGYGYTF	TGTGCCAGCAGCGAGGGGTATGGCTACACCTTC
once	TRBJ2-3	TRBV15	-	CATGQLFTDTQYF	TGTGCCACCGGACAGTTATTCACAGATACGCAGTATTTT
-	TRBJ2-3	TRBV4-3	-	CASSQDRWTDTQYF	TGCGCCAGCAGCCAAGACCGATGGACAGATACGCAGTATTTT
-	TRBJ2-1	TRBV5-1	TRBD2	CASSLAGAEYNEQFF	TGCGCCAGCAGCTTAGCGGGAGCTGAATACAATGAGCAGTTCTTC
-	TRBJ2-1	TRBV15	-	CATSRDQGFEFF	TGTGCCACCAGCAGAGATCAGGGGTTCGAGTTCTTC
-	TRBJ2-1	TRBV6-6	-	CASLGMSSYNEQFF	TGTGCCAGCCTTGGTATGAGCTCCTACAATGAGCAGTTCTTC
-	TRBJ2-1	TRBV7-8	TRBD2	CASRLGLAKNEQFF	TGTGCCAGCAGGTTGGGACTAGCGAAAAATGAGCAGTTCTTC
-	TRBJ1-5	TRBV30	TRBD1	CAWSVGQGAEQPQHF	TGTGCCTGGAGTGTTGGACAGGGGGCTGAACAGCCCCAGCATTTT
-	TRBJ2-1	TRBV6-5	-	CASSYTPTVNEQFF	TGTGCCAGCAGTTACACCCCGACAGTCAATGAGCAGTTCTTC
-	TRBJ2-1	TRBV27	TRBD1	CASISLGQGANEQFF	TGTGCCAGCATTTCCCTGGGACAGGGGGCTAATGAGCAGTTCTTC
-	TRBJ1-5	TRBV5-8	-	CASSFDPRVKKPQHF	TGTGCCAGCAGCTTCGATCCTCGGGTGAAGAAGCCCCAGCATTTT
-	TRBJ2-1	TRBV15	TRBD1	CATSRDDRAYYNEQFF	TGTGCCACCAGCAGAGATGACAGGGCCTACTACAATGAGCAGTTCTTC
-	TRBJ1-4	TRBV28	-	CASSLLSGKGEKLFF	TGTGCCAGCAGTTTACTGTCGGGGAAGGGTGAAAAACTGTTTTTT
-	TRBJ2-7	TRBV5-1	-	CASSLGGLSLEQYF	TGCGCCAGCAGCCTGGGGGGGCTATCTTTGGAGCAGTACTTC
-	TRBJ1-5	TRBV5-6	-	CASSLYRVDSNQPQHF	TGTGCCAGCAGCTTGTACAGGGTTGATAGCAATCAGCCCCAGCATTTT
-	TRBJ1-1	TRBV12-5	-	CASGFLPMNTEAFF	TGTGCTAGTGGTTTCCTCCCCATGAACACTGAAGCTTTCTTT
-	TRBJ1-2	TRBV29-1	-	CSVERDGYGYTF	TGCAGCGTTGAGAGGGACGGCTATGGCTACACCTTC
-	TRBJ2-7	TRBV5-6	-	CASSLGPGGEQYF	TGTGCCAGCAGCTTGGGACCGGGTGGCGAGCAGTACTTC
-	TRBJ2-2	TRBV10-3	TRBD2	CAISESGLAGNTGELFF	TGTGCCATCAGTGAGTCAGGTCTAGCGGGTAACACCGGGGAGCTGTTTTTT
-	TRBJ1-2	TRBV10-2	-	CASSDASNYGYTF	TGCGCCAGCAGTGACGCCTCTAACTATGGCTACACCTTC
-	TRBJ2-5	TRBV5-1	-	CASSPGARQETQYF	TGCGCCAGCAGCCCTGGAGCGCGTCAAGAGACCCAGTACTTC
once	TRBJ1-1	TRBV30	-	CAWNRDLNTEAFF	TGTGCCTGGAACAGGGATTTGAACACTGAAGCTTTCTTT
-	TRBJ2-2	TRBV13	-	CASSLEQLNTGELFF	TGTGCCAGCAGCTTAGAACAGTTGAACACCGGGGAGCTGTTTTTT
-	TRBJ2-3	TRBV5-1	TRBD2	CASSFGTTLPTDTQYF	TGCGCCAGCAGCTTTGGGACTACGCTGCCGACAGATACGCAGTATTTT
-	TRBJ2-7	TRBV29-1	-	CSVADRITYEQYF	TGCAGCGTCGCGGACAGAATAACTTACGAGCAGTACTTC
-	TRBJ2-1	TRBV18	-	CASSPGQNNNEQFF	TGTGCCAGCTCACCTGGCCAGAATAACAATGAGCAGTTCTTC
-	TRBJ2-6	TRBV6-1	-	CASVFPGANVLTF	TGTGCCAGCGTCTTTCCCGGGGCCAACGTCCTGACTTTC
-	TRBJ2-6	TRBV28	-	CASSLVGDTYSGANVLTF	TGTGCCAGCAGTTTAGTAGGGGACACGTACTCTGGGGCCAACGTCCTGACTTTC
-	TRBJ2-1	TRBV7-9	-	CASSLAGGGNEQFF	TGTGCCAGCAGCTTAGCGGGAGGGGGGAATGAGCAGTTCTTC